The 9 T cell receptor beta chains in this list originate from one sample, sequenced in a study of neoadjuvant anti-PD-1 for oral cavity cancer. The table came from immunoSEQ multiplex PCR; TCRdb's copy has only in-frame clones and leaves some out. The sample has 14,000 or so clones; about 76% are singletons. Sample time point: after neoadjuvant nivolumab, at surgical resection. The specimen comprised PBMCs, sampled after nivolumab (anti-PD-1) treatment. All receptors derive from a person between 40 and 85 years old with oral cavity squamous cell carcinoma.

The chain uses TRBV28 and TRBJ2-2; tentative D call: TRBD2 (6 bases). The length of the CDR3 is 15 residues. Germline-derived CDR1 and CDR2 are MDHEN and SYDVKM. V was trimmed by 8 bases and J by 1 base, leaving 14 bases between them. The CDR3 sequence: CASLRPGVNTGELFF. The CDR3, as DNA: TGTGCCAGCCTTAGGCCGGGGGTGAACACCGGGGAGCTGTTTTTT.

This sequence joins TRBV5-6 and TRBJ2-7; 8 bases fit TRBD1. The V and J ends lost 4 bases and 2 bases, in that order; junction bases with no gene match: 2. Germline CDR1 is SGHDT and CDR2 is YYEEEE. The CDR3 covers 13 residues. CDR3 nucleotides: TGTGCCAGCAGCCAGGACAGGGCCTACGAGCAGTACTTC. As protein: CASSQDRAYEQYF.

V and J are TRBV10-3 and TRBJ2-2, with 9 nucleotides matching TRBD1. After removal of 6 bases from V and 6 bases from J, the junction contained 5 bases not matched to a gene. The CDR3 runs 14 residues. Germline CDR1 reads ENHRY; CDR2 reads SYGVKD. The CDR3 DNA sequence: TGTGCCATCAGCCTGGACAGGGGCGCCGGGGAGCTGTTTTTT. Amino acid sequence: CAISLDRGAGELFF.

The chain combines TRBV5-1 with TRBJ1-1; no firm D call. V lost 0 bases and J lost 0, with 9 bases in between. Germline V lookup: CDR1 SGHRS, CDR2 YFSETQ. This CDR3 has 15 amino acids. CDR3 DNA: TGCGCCAGCAGCTTGGAAACGGGTGTGAACACTGAAGCTTTCTTT. Translation gives CASSLETGVNTEAFF.

This clone was found a few times. The chain recombines TRBV10-3 with TRBJ2-1; 8 bases match TRBD2. After removal of 10 bases from V and 0 bases from J, the junction contained 8 bases not matched to a gene. Germline V CDR1 and CDR2: ENHRY, SYGVKD. The CDR3 is 15 residues long. The CDR3 DNA reads as TGTGCCACCGGGCCGGGACTAGACTCCTACAATGAGCAGTTCTTC. Protein sequence: CATGPGLDSYNEQFF.

The rearrangement uses TRBV10-3 and TRBJ2-7; the match to TRBD1 covers 9 bases. Germline CDR1 reads ENHRY; CDR2 reads SYGVKD. There are 15 residues in the CDR3. V shed 6 bases, J shed 6 bases, and the junction held 12 bases outside the gene matches. The CDR3, as DNA: TGTGCCATCAGCCAAACAGGGGGCGCTCGGATCGAGCAGTACTTC. This encodes CAISQTGGARIEQYF.

This clone was counted a few times. V gene TRBV10-3 combines with J gene TRBJ2-2; D may match TRBD1 or TRBD2 (5 bases each). Trimming cost V 7 bases and J 7 bases, with 13 bases left between them. This CDR3 region has 13 residues. Germline V gene lookup returns CDR1 ENHRY and CDR2 SYGVKD. In DNA form, the CDR3 reads TGTGCCATCACCTGGGGGATGGTCGGGGAGCTGTTTTTT. It is translated as CAITWGMVGELFF.

This rearrangement joins TRBV7-8 to TRBJ2-5, with 7 positions matching TRBD2. CDR3 length: 16 amino acids. V lost 1 base, J lost 1 base, and 6 bases stayed unmatched. Germline V gives CDR1 SGHVS, CDR2 FQNEAQ. As DNA, the CDR3 is TGTGCCAGCAGCTTAGGGCCTAGCGGAGTCCAAGAGACCCAGTACTTC. It yields the protein CASSLGPSGVQETQYF.

This rearrangement joins TRBV16 to TRBJ2-3; 7 nucleotides match TRBD2. The CDR3 contains 17 residues. The germline V gene encodes CDR1 KGHSY and CDR2 FQNENV. The V segment lost 5 bases and the J segment 2 bases; nucleotides outside the gene matches: 13. CDR3 loop: CASSSSVRLAATDTQYF. The CDR3 DNA reads as TGTGCCAGCAGCTCATCGGTCAGGCTAGCGGCCACAGATACGCAGTATTTT.